This is a list of T cell receptor beta chains from one sample in a study of T-cell memory formation after mild COVID-19. TCRdb reprocessed the 5' RACE reads via MiXCR and lists one record per CDR3 protein. The sample shows around 440,000 distinct CDR3 sequences, about 20% of them seen only once. Sequencing was carried out using PBMCs or a T cell subset sorted from them (not recorded which). The receptors originated from an adult woman who had mild COVID-19 (a few samples of this study predate the infection). Cell type and time point are not known. Both conserved end residues are part of each CDR3. The D gene is left open where the match is weak. Clone size appears in some rows only: once, few, many, or a class for an expanded clone.

TRBD2,TRBV15,.,TRBJ2-1,TGTGCCACCAGCAGAGACCCTTCCGGGACTAGCTTTTACAATGAGCAGTTCTTC,CATSRDPSGTSFYNEQFF
.,TRBV6-1,few,TRBJ1-2,TGTGCCAGCAGTGAAGGGACCCGATGGGATGGCTACACCTTC,CASSEGTRWDGYTF
.,TRBV11-2,.,TRBJ2-2,TGTGCCAGCAGCCCCTGGGGCCCGGAGGCCACCGGGGAGCTGTTTTTT,CASSPWGPEATGELFF
.,TRBV5-1,.,TRBJ2-7,TGCGCCAGCAGCTTGACCGGTCCCCGCAGGAGCGAGCAGTACTTC,CASSLTGPRRSEQYF
.,TRBV7-6,.,TRBJ2-7,TGTGCCAGCAGCTTAGGGCAGCGGCGGTCCTACGAGCAGTACTTC,CASSLGQRRSYEQYF
.,TRBV5-1,.,TRBJ1-2,TGCGCCAGCAGCTTGGACTTCCCCCCCGGCGGCTACACCTTC,CASSLDFPPGGYTF
.,TRBV12-3/TRBV12-4,.,TRBJ1-2,TGTGCCAGCAGTTTAACGGGGCCAGGCGATGGCTACACCTTC,CASSLTGPGDGYTF
TRBD2,TRBV20-1,few,TRBJ2-7,TGCAGTGCTCGCCCCGGGAGGGTCTACGAGCAGTACTTC,CSARPGRVYEQYF
TRBD1,TRBV25-1,few,TRBJ1-5,TGTGCCAGCTCCCAGACAGGGATTGGCAATCAGCCCCAGCATTTT,CASSQTGIGNQPQHF
.,TRBV29-1,many,TRBJ2-1,TGCAGCGTTGATAGGGTGGGCAATGCGGGTGAGCAGTTCTTC,CSVDRVGNAGEQFF
.,TRBV29-1,few,TRBJ1-1,TGCAGCGTTGAAGACAACCTTTCAGACAGGTCGTTCTTT,CSVEDNLSDRSFF
.,TRBV7-2,.,TRBJ2-5,TGTGCCAGCAGCTTAGGCTGGTCTACACAAGAGACCCAGTACTTC,CASSLGWSTQETQYF
.,TRBV24-1,.,TRBJ2-2,TGTGCCACCAGTGATTTGTCGGGGCGACACACCGGGGAGCTGTTTTTT,CATSDLSGRHTGELFF
.,TRBV12-3/TRBV12-4,.,TRBJ2-5,TGTGCCAGCGCGACGGGAGAGACCCAGTACTTC,CASATGETQYF
.,TRBV2,.,TRBJ2-7,TGTGCCAGCGGGGGTCGGGTGTCCTACGAGCAGTACTTC,CASGGRVSYEQYF
TRBD1,TRBV5-6,.,TRBJ2-4,TGTGCCAGCAGCTATACGGACAGGGTCAAAAACATTCAGTACTTC,CASSYTDRVKNIQYF
.,TRBV4-2,few,TRBJ1-5,TGTGCCAGCAGCCAAGGAATCGGCAATCAGCCCCAGCATTTT,CASSQGIGNQPQHF
TRBD1,TRBV2,few,TRBJ2-7,TGTGCCAGCAGTGTTCTAGGACAGGAACTCCCCTACGAGCAGTACTTC,CASSVLGQELPYEQYF
.,TRBV12-3/TRBV12-4,many,TRBJ2-3,TGTGCCAGCAGTTCGGGAACGGGAAGCACAGATACGCAGTATTTT,CASSSGTGSTDTQYF
TRBD1,TRBV7-3,.,TRBJ1-1,TGTGCCAGCAGCCGGATCCCAGGGGGCACTGAAGCTTTCTTT,CASSRIPGGTEAFF
.,TRBV11-2,.,TRBJ2-1,TGTGCCAGCAGCTCCGGGGGAAGGTGGGAGCAGTTCTTC,CASSSGGRWEQFF